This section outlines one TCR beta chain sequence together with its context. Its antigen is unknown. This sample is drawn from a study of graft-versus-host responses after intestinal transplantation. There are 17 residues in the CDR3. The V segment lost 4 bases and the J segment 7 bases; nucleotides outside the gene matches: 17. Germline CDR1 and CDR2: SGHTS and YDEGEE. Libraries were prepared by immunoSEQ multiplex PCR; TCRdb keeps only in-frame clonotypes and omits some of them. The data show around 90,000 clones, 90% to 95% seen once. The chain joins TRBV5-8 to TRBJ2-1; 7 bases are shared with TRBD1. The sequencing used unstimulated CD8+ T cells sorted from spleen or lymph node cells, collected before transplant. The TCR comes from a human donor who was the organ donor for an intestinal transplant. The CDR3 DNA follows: TGTGCCAGCAGCGACCTCCCGACAGGGTCAGTTAGAAATGAGCAGTTCTTC. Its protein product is CASSDLPTGSVRNEQFF.